Included here is one T cell receptor beta chain sequence, with context. Its specificity is not known. The sample belongs to a study of cytomegalovirus exposure and HLA in healthy donors. Study-wide results and caveats: An ancestry cluster, one associated with Asian ancestry, reportedly showed fewer N-insertions than the 666-donor mean in a later analysis.

With 60 Vbeta and 13 Jbeta primers, the PCR was carried out. Assay: immunoSEQ multiplex PCR; the TCRdb copy retains only in-frame clones and omits some. The sample carries 200,000 or so clones, around 80% recorded once. The CDR3 is 14 residues long. Germline lookup yields CDR1 SGHRS and CDR2 YFSETQ. With 4 bases clipped from V and 4 bases from J, the junction kept 8 bases outside the gene matches. V is TRBV5-1 and J is TRBJ2-7; 7 bases map to TRBD1. Sequenced material: PBMCs. This receptor was identified in a young man in good health and CMV-seronegative. CDR3 protein: CASSRSGTEYEQYF. The CDR3 nucleotides read TGCGCCAGCAGCCGCTCCGGGACAGAATACGAGCAGTACTTC.